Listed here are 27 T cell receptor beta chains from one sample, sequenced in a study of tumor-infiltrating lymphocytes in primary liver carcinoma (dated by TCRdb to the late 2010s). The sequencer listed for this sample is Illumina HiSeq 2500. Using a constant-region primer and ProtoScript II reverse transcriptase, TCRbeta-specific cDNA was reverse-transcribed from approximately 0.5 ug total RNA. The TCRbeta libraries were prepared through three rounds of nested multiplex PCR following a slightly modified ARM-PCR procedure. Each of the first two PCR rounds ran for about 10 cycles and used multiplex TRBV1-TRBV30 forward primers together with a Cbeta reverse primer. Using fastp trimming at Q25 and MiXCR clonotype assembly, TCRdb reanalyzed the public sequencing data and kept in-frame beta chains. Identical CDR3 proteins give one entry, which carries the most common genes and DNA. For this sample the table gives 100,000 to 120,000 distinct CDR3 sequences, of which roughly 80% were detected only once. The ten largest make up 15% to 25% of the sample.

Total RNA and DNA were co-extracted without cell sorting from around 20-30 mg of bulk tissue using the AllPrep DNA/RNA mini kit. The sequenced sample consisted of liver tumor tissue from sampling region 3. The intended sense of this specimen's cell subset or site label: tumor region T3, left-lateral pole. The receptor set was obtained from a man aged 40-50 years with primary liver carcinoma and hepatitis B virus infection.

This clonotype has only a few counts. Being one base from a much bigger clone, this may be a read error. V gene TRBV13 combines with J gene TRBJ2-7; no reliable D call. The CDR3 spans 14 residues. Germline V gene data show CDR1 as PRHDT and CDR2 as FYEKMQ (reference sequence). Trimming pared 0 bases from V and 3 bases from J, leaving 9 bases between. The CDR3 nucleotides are TGTGCCAGCAGCTTAGGGAGGAGTAACTACGAGCAGTACTTC. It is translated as CASSLGRSNYEQYF.

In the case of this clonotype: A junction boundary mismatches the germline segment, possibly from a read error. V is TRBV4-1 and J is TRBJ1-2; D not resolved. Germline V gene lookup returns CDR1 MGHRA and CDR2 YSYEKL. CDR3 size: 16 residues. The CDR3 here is CAGSQVSTANLYGYTF. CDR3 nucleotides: TGCGCCGGCAGCCAAGTCTCGACGGCTAACCTCTATGGCTACACCTTC.

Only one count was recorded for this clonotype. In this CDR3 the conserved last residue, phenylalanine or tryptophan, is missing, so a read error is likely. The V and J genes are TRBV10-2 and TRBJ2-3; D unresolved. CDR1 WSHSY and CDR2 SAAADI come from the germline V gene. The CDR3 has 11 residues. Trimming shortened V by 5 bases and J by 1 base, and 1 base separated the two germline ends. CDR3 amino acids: CASSRTDTQYS. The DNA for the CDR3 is TGCGCCAGCAGTCGCACAGATACGCAGTATTCT.

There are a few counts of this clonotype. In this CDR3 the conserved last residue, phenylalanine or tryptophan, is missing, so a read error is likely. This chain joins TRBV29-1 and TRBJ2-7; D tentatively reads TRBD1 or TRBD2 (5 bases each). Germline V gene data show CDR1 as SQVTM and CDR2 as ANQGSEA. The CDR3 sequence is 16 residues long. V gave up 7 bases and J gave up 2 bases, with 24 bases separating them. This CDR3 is CSAITSGTGTPYEQYL. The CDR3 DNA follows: TGCAGCGCCATTACATCTGGGACCGGCACTCCCTACGAGCAGTACCTA.

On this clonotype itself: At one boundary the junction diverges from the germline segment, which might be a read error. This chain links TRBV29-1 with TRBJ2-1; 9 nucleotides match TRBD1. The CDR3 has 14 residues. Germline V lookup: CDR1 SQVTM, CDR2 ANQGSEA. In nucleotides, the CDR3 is TGCAGTGTCACCCGGGACAGGGCGTACAGTGAGCTGTTCTTC. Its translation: CSVTRDRAYSELFF.

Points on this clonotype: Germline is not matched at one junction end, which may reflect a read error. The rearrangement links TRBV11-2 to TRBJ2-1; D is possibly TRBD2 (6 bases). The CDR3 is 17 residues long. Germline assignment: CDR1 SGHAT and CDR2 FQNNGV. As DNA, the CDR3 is TGTGCCAGCAGCTTAGTTAGGGGTGGGAGGTTCTACAATGAGCAATTCTTC. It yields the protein CASSLVRGGRFYNEQFF.

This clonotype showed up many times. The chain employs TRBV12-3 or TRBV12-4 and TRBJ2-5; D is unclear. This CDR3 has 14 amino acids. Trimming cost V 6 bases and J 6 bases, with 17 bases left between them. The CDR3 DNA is TGTGCCAGCAGCTTGACCGACCGGGCCCAGACCCAGTACTTC. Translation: CASSLTDRAQTQYF.

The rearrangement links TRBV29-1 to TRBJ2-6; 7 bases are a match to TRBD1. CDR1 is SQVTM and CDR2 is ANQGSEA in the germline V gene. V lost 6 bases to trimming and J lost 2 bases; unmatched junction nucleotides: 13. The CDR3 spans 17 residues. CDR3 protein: CSVGDSSQNTGANVLTF. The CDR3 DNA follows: TGCAGCGTAGGGGACAGCTCGCAGAATACTGGGGCCAACGTCCTGACTTTC.

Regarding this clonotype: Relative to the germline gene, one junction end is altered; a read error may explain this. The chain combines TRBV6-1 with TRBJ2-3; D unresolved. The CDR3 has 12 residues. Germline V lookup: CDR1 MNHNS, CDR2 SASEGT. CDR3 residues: CASSDWADTEYF. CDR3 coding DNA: TGTGCCAGCAGTGATTGGGCGGATACGGAGTATTTT.

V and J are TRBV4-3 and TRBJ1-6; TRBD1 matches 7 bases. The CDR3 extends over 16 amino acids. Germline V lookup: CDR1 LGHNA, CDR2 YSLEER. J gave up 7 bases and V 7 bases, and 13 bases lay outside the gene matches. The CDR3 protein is CASNSWDRKRNSPLHF. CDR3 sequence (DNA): TGCGCCAGCAACTCCTGGGACAGAAAAAGGAATTCACCCCTCCACTTT.

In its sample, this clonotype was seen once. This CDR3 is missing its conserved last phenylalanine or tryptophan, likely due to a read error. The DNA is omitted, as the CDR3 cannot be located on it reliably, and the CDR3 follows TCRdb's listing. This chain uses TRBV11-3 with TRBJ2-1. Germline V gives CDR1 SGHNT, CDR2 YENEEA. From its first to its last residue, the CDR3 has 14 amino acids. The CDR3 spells CASSLGVINNEKFV.

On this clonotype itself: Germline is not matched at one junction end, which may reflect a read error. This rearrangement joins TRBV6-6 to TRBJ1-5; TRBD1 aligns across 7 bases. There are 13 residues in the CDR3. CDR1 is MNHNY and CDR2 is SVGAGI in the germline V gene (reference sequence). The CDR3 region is CASSSYRGQPPHF. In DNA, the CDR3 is TGTGCAAGCAGTTCATACAGGGGCCAGCCCCCGCATTTT.

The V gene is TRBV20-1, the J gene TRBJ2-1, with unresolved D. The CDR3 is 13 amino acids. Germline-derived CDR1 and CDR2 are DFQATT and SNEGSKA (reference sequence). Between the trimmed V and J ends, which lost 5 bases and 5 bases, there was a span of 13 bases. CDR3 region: CSARRLNNNEQFF. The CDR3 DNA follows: TGCAGTGCTCGGCGGCTTAACAACAATGAGCAGTTCTTC.

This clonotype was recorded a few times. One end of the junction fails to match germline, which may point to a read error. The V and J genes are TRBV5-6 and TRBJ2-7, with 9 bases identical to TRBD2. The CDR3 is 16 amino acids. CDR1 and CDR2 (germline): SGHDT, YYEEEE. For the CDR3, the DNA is TGTGGCAGCAGCAATACTTGGCGGGAGGGCTCCTACGAGCACTACTTC. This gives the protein CGSSNTWREGSYEHYF.

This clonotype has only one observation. DNA for the CDR3: TGTGTCAACAGCCCGGGGACTAGCGGGAGGGTCGCAGGGGGCTCCTACAATGAGCAGTTCTTC. Translated: CVNSPGTSGRVAGGSYNEQFF. J is TRBJ2-1 and V is TRBV5-6; TRBD2 aligns across 16 bases. Germline CDR1 is SGHDT and CDR2 is YYEEEE. The CDR3 loop spans 21 amino acids.

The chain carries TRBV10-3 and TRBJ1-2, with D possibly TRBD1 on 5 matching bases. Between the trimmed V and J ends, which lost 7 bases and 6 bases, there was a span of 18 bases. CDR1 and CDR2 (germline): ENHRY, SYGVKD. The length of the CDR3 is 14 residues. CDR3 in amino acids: CAINVERGGDGYTF. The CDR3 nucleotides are TGTGCCATCAATGTCGAGAGGGGCGGGGATGGCTACACCTTC.

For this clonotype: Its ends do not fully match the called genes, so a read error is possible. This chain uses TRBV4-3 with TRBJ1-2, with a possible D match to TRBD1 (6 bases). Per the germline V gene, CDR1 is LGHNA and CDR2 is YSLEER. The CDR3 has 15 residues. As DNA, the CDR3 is TGCGCTAGCAGCCAAGATACAGGGTGGAACTATGCCTACAGCTTC. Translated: CASSQDTGWNYAYSF.

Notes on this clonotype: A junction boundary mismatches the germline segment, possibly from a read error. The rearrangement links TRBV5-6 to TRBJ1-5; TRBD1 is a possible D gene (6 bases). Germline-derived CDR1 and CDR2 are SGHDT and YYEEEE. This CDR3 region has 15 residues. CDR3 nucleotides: TGTGCCAGCACCTCTACTCGGGGGGGCGATCAGCCCCAACATTTT. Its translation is CASTSTRGGDQPQHF.

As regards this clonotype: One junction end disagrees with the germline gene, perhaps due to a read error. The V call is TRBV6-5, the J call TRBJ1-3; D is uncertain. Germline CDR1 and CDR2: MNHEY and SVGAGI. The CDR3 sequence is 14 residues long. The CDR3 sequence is CASRPNVSANTIYF. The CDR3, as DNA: TGTGCCAGCAGGCCCAACGTCTCTGCAAACACCATATATTTT.

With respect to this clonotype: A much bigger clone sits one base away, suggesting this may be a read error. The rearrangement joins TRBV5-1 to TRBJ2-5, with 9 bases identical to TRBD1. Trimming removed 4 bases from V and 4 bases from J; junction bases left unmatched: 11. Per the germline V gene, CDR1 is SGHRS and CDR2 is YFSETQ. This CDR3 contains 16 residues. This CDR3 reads CASSQNQQGARETQYF. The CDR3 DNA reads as TGCGCCAGCAGCCAGAACCAACAGGGGGCAAGAGAGACCCAGTACTTC.

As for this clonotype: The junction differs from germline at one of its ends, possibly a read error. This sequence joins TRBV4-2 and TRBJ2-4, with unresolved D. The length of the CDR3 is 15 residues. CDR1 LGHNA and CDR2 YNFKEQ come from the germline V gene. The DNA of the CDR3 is TGTGCCAGTAGCCAAGGCGTGAATCCCAATAGCATTCAGTACTTC. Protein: CASSQGVNPNSIQYF.

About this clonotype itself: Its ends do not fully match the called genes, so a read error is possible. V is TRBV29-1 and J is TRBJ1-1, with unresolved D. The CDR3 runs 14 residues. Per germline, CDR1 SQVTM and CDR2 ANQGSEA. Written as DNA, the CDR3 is TGCAGCTTTGATCTTGGCCTCATGAACACTGAAGCTTTATTT. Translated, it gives CSFDLGLMNTEALF.

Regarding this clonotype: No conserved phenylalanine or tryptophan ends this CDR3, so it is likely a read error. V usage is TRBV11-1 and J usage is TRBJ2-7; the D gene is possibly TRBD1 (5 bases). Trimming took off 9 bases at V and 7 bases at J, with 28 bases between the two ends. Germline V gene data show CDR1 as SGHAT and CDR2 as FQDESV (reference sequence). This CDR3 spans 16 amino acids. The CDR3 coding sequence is TGTGCCAGTAGCCTGCGCGTCAGGGCGTCCCTGTGGGAGCAGTACCTC. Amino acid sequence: CASSLRVRASLWEQYL.

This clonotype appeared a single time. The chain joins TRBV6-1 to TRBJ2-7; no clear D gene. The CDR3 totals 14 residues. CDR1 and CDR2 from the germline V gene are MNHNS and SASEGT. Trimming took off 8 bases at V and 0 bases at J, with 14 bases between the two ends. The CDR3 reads CASRRCLSSYEQYF. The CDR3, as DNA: TGTGCCAGCCGCCGATGCCTGAGCTCCTACGAGCAGTACTTC.

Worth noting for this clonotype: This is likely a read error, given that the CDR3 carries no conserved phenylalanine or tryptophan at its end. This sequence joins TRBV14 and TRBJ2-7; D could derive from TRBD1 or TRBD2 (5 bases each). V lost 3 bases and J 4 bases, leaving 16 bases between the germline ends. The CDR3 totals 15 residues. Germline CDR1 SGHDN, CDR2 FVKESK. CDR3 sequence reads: CASSHSGRKLYEQYL. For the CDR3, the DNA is TGTGCCAGCAGCCACTCGGGACGGAAACTATACGAGCAGTACTTA.

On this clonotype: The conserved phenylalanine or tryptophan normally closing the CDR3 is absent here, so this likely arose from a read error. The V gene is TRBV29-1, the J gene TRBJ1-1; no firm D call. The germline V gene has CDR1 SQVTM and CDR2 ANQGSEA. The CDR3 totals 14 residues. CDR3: CSVARSTMSTGAFV. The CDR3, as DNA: TGCAGCGTCGCCAGGTCGACGATGAGCACTGGAGCTTTCGTT.

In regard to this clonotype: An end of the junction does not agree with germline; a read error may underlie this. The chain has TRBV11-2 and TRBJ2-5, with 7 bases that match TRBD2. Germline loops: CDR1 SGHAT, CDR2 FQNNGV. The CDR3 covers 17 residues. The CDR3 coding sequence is TGTGCTAGCAGATTAAGATTAGCGGGTGACTCGAGCGAGACCCAGTACTTC. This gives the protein CASRLRLAGDSSETQYF.